The clone carrying this T cell receptor (beta chain) was counted only a few times. The antigen is unknown. The sample is drawn from a study of beta chain features in type 1 diabetes. Study results and limitations: In comparison with healthy donors, patients had naive, central memory and Treg TCRB repertoires that appeared more similar. Type 1 diabetes patients had TCRB CDR3s that were shorter (moderately but significantly so) in all four CD4+ subsets.

Sequencing targeted expressed TCRB transcripts, as all isolated RNA had been reverse transcribed. Using immunoSEQ multiplex PCR, the repertoire was profiled, and TCRdb retains in-frame clones only, with some absent. The profile shows over 100,000 clones, roughly 15% of them singletons. Sequencing input: central memory CD4+ T cells from blood. The source is a man aged 25 to 40 with type 1 diabetes.

The DNA of the CDR3 is TGCGCCAGCAGCCCATCAGCAGGCTTAAACTATGGCTACACCTTC. Protein sequence: CASSPSAGLNYGYTF. The rearrangement links TRBV5-1 to TRBJ1-2; no clear D. Trimming took 4 bases from V and 2 from J, leaving 15 bases between them. CDR3 length: 15 amino acids. Germline V gives CDR1 SGHRS, CDR2 YFSETQ.